This record looks at one T cell receptor (beta chain) sequence and its context. Its antigen remains unidentified. These data originate in a study of radiation and T cells in renal cell carcinoma. Germline values: CDR1 MDHEN, CDR2 SYDVKM. V shed 6 bases and J shed 5 bases, with 16 bases lying between them. The CDR3 covers 14 residues. Findings of the study overall: Pretreatment tumor biopsies were lacking, so baseline clonotypes are unknown. From baseline, blood top tumor clonotypes peaked at 2 weeks post-radiation.

Sample time point: blood 2 weeks post-SBRT. Stated treatment: 15 Gy SBRT to primary tumor, nephrectomy 4 weeks later. This renal cell carcinoma was of the clear cell type. Measured with immunoSEQ multiplex PCR; TCRdb has only the in-frame clones, and not every one. The sample lists under 150,000 clones; approximately 80% were seen once. The V call is TRBV28, the J call TRBJ1-2; D might be TRBD1 (6 bases). The TCR comes from a woman aged 55-69 years with renal cell carcinoma. Sequencing used blood, obtained from a patient whose treatment included radiotherapy and nephrectomy. CDR3 coding DNA: TGTGCCAGCAGAGCGGGCCGAAGGGGGTATGGCTACACCTTC. Translating gives CASRAGRRGYGYTF.